The sample holds one count of the clone carrying this T cell receptor (beta chain). The target antigen is unknown. Germline CDR1 and CDR2: SEHNR and FQNEAQ (reference sequence). This CDR3 contains 14 residues. Trimming shortened V by 5 bases and J by 6 bases, and 13 bases separated the two germline ends. This specimen comes from a study of T cell responses to AZD1222 COVID-19 vaccine. For the study at large: Second-dose timings of about 4 or about 12 weeks were pooled. Study-level points and caveats: At baseline, just six or seven AZD1222 recipients tested seropositive. Clonal diversity may have been underestimated, and the donors were mostly white British, with more females than males.

Profiled with immunoSEQ multiplex PCR; TCRdb holds only in-frame clones, not every one. The sample contains about 130,000 clones, about 93% of which appear only once. The chain employs TRBV7-9 and TRBJ1-4, with D tentatively TRBD1 (6 bases). This TCR derives from an adult in good health. The input for sequencing was peripheral blood, taken on day 0 of AZD1222 vaccination. The CDR3 sequence: CASSLLTGHEKLFF. The CDR3 coding sequence is TGTGCCAGCAGCCTACTGACAGGCCATGAAAAACTGTTTTTT.